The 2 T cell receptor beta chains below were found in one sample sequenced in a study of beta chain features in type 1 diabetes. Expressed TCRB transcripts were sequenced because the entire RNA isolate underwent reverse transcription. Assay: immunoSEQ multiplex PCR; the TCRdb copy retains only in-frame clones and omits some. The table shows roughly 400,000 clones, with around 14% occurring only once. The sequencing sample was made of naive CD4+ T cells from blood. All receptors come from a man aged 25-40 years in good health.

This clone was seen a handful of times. The CDR3 nucleotides are TGTGCCAGCTCGCGACTTGACGACAATTCACCCCTCCACTTT. It codes for CASSRLDDNSPLHF. The rearrangement joins TRBV18 to TRBJ1-6; D gene unclear. CDR3 length: 14 residues. CDR1 is KGHSH, CDR2 LQKENI, per germline. V lost 6 bases and J lost 7, with 13 bases in between.

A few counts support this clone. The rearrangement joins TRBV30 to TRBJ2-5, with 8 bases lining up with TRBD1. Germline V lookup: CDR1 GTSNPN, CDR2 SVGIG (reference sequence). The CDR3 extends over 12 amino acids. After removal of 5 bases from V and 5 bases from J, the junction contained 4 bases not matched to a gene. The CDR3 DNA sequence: TGTGCCTGGGGACAGGGTAGGGAGACCCAGTACTTC. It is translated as CAWGQGRETQYF.